This TCR beta chain is from a study of T cells in Graves' hyperthyroidism and ophthalmopathy. The overall study: Once the initial diagnosis was made, peripheral blood was obtained before any treatment. Study-wide results and caveats: The authors' 13 V-J model separated ophthalmopathy from stable hyperthyroidism. Most thyroid clonotypes with frequency above 0.001 were detected in blood.

Note on this clonotype: Its target is not known.

Source material for PBMCs was about 10 ml fresh peripheral blood. Germline CDR1 is SGHRS and CDR2 is YFSETQ. CDR3 length: 15 amino acids. V lost 0 bases, J lost 1 base, and 1 base stayed unmatched. The TCR beta CDR3 regions underwent amplification using RNA transcripts as the source. Using the HTBI primer set, a first-round RT-PCR was run on the TCR CDR3. TCRdb used MiXCR to reprocess the multiplex PCR reads, holding one entry per CDR3 protein. The sample shows hundreds of thousands of distinct CDR3 sequences, approximately 15% of them seen only once. Sequenced: blood. The clonotype comes from a woman in her late teens or twenties with Graves' hyperthyroidism. The chain couples TRBV5-1 to TRBJ2-3; TRBD2 agrees at 8 bases. For the CDR3, the DNA is TGCGCCAGCAGCTTGGGAGCGGGGGGCACAGATACGCAGTATTTT. Amino acids: CASSLGAGGTDTQYF.